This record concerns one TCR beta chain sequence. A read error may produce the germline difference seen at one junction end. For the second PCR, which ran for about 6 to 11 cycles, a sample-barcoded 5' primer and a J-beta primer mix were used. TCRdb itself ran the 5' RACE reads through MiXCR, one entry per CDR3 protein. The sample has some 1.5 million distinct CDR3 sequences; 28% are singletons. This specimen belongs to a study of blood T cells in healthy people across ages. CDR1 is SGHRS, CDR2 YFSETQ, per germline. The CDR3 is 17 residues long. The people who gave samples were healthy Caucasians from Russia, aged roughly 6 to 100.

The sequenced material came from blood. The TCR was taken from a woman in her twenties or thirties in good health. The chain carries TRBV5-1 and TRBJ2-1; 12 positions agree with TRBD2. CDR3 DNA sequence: TGCGCCAGCGGCTTACGCCTAACTAGCGGGGGGAACAATGAGCAGTTCTTC. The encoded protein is CASGLRLTSGGNNEQFF. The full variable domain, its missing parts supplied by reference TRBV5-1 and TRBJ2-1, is KAGVTQTPRYLIKTRGQQVTLSCSPISGHRSVSWYQQTPGQGLQFLFEYFSETQRNKGNFPGRFSGRQFSNSRSEMNVSTLELGDSALYLCASGLRLTSGGNNEQFFGPGTRLTVL.